Below are 24 T cell receptor beta chains sequenced from a single sample in a study of CD8+ T cells in alopecia areata. RNA, once extracted, was reverse transcribed into cDNA for use as the sequencing template. Repertoires were generated with immunoSEQ multiplex PCR, while TCRdb's copy carries only in-frame clones and drops some. The sample gives fewer than 200,000 clones, 50% to 60% of which show up once; 14% to 15% is in the top ten. The sequencing here drew on CD4+ T cells sorted from blood, taken at week 0. The receptors here all came from a human donor with alopecia areata.

The chain recombines TRBV5-1 with TRBJ2-3; 12 nucleotides agree with TRBD1. Germline CDR1 and CDR2: SGHRS and YFSETQ. V lost 3 bases to trimming and J lost 5 bases; unmatched junction nucleotides: 4. The CDR3 spans 15 residues. CDR3 nucleotides: TGCGCCAGCAGCTCTGGGACAGGGGGCGTAGATACGCAGTATTTT. This codes for CASSSGTGGVDTQYF.

V is TRBV30 and J is TRBJ2-1; 11 positions match TRBD2. The germline CDR1 and CDR2 sequences are GTSNPN and SVGIG (reference sequence). CDR3 length: 14 residues. The J segment lost 3 bases and the V segment lost 8 bases, leaving 6 bases of the junction unmatched. For the CDR3, the DNA is TGTGCCGGGGGACTAGCGGACAACTACAATGAGCAGTTCTTC. Translated: CAGGLADNYNEQFF.

The chain is built from TRBV30 and TRBJ2-5, with D hard to call. Trimming cost V 6 bases and J 5 bases, with 10 bases left between them. Germline assignment: CDR1 GTSNPN and CDR2 SVGIG (reference sequence). This CDR3 is 11 amino acids long. The CDR3 reads CACRLYETQYF. The CDR3 nucleotides read TGTGCCTGTCGGCTGTATGAGACCCAGTACTTC.

This clone was seen only a few times. The genes are TRBV29-1 and TRBJ2-7; the D is unclear. CDR1 and CDR2 from the germline V gene are SQVTM and ANQGSEA. V was pared by 5 bases and J by 2 bases, with 16 bases between. This CDR3 region has 14 residues. CDR3: CSVRLGRIPYEQYF. The CDR3 bases are TGCAGCGTTCGTCTGGGCAGGATACCCTACGAGCAGTACTTC.

The rearrangement joins TRBV2 to TRBJ2-1; D remains ambiguous. Germline V lookup: CDR1 SNHLY, CDR2 FYNNEI. The V gene lost 4 bases and the J gene lost 6 bases, with 7 bases spanning the gap. The CDR3 covers 12 residues. This chain's CDR3 is CASSGSGNEQFF. In DNA, the CDR3 is TGTGCCAGCAGTGGCTCTGGCAATGAGCAGTTCTTC.

As for this clone: The same CDR3 is also encoded by other DNA sequences in this sample. This chain links TRBV29-1 with TRBJ2-5, with 7 bases fitting TRBD2. V lost 4 bases and J lost 4; bases outside the gene matches: 6. The germline CDR1 and CDR2 sequences are SQVTM and ANQGSEA. The CDR3 is 13 residues long. The CDR3 nucleotides read TGCAGCGTTGCCGATTGGGGGGGAGAGACCCAGTACTTC. As protein: CSVADWGGETQYF.

This chain joins TRBV30 and TRBJ1-5, with D possibly being TRBD1 (6 bases). Between the trimmed V and J ends, which lost 2 bases and 7 bases, there was a span of 12 bases. Germline V CDR1 and CDR2: GTSNPN, SVGIG (reference sequence). This CDR3 is built from 13 residues. CDR3 loop: CAWSYGGPQPQHF. In DNA, the CDR3 is TGTGCCTGGAGTTACGGGGGGCCACAGCCCCAGCATTTT.

A single count supports this clone. The CDR3 sequence: CAWSSGTNNSPLHF. CDR3 coding DNA: TGTGCCTGGAGTTCCGGGACAAATAATTCACCCCTCCACTTT. The rearrangement joins TRBV30 to TRBJ1-6; tentative D call: TRBD1 (6 bases). Germline-derived CDR1 and CDR2 are GTSNPN and SVGIG (reference sequence). CDR3 length equals 14 residues. The V gene lost 2 bases and the J gene lost 5 bases, with 10 bases spanning the gap.

A few counts support this clone. The V call is TRBV14, the J call TRBJ2-1; possible D gene TRBD1, 5 bases. The germline gives CDR1 SGHDN, CDR2 FVKESK. The V end was cut by 4 bases, the J end by 8 bases, with 18 bases between. The CDR3 totals 15 residues. CDR3 region: CASSPLGSAGHEQFF. CDR3 nucleotide sequence: TGTGCCAGCAGCCCCCTGGGTTCGGCAGGGCATGAGCAGTTCTTC.

Note on this clone: This sample also contains other DNA sequences that code for the same CDR3. The rearrangement links TRBV30 to TRBJ1-5; 9 nucleotides align to TRBD1. The germline V gene encodes CDR1 GTSNPN and CDR2 SVGIG (reference sequence). This CDR3 has 14 amino acids. V dropped 0 bases and J dropped 4; count of bases not matched to a gene: 1. The DNA of the CDR3 is TGTGCCTGGAGTGTGGACAGGGGAAATCAGCCCCAGCATTTT. Translated: CAWSVDRGNQPQHF.

The chain employs TRBV4-1 and TRBJ2-5; D is perhaps TRBD2 (7 bases). The V gene's germline CDR1 is MGHRA and CDR2 YSYEKL. This CDR3 region has 17 residues. V lost 0 bases and J lost 4, with 18 bases in between. CDR3 in DNA: TGCGCCAGCAGCCAAGATCCCGGGGCGCGGGGGCGAGAGACCCAGTACTTC. It translates to CASSQDPGARGRETQYF.

This sequence joins TRBV6-1 and TRBJ1-1; D gene unclear. In germline, CDR1 is MNHNS, CDR2 SASEGT. V gave up 8 bases and J gave up 5 bases, with 12 bases separating them. The CDR3 is 12 amino acids. The CDR3 DNA reads as TGTGCCAGCTTGATTTTGGGGACTGAAGCTTTCTTT. Protein sequence: CASLILGTEAFF.

V and J are TRBV9 and TRBJ1-1; D is unclear. V lost 0 bases to trimming and J lost 2 bases, with 5 bases between them. The CDR3 is made up of 13 amino acids. The germline CDR1 and CDR2 sequences are SGDLS and YYNGEE. This CDR3 is CASSVATNTEAFF. DNA for the CDR3: TGTGCCAGCAGCGTAGCGACTAACACTGAAGCTTTCTTT.

The chain uses TRBV12-5 and TRBJ1-5, with 9 bases identical to TRBD1. CDR1 LGHNT and CDR2 FRNRAP come from the germline V gene. J lost 2 bases, V lost 6 bases, and 8 bases had no gene match. This CDR3 spans 16 amino acids. CDR3 bases: TGTGCTAGTGGCCCCACAGGGGGCGTGGGCAATCAGCCCCAGCATTTT. Translated: CASGPTGGVGNQPQHF.

The chain recombines TRBV2 with TRBJ1-4; D not resolved. The CDR3 sequence is 14 residues long. Trimming took 4 bases from V and 8 from J, leaving 14 bases between them. Germline V gene sequence: CDR1 SNHLY, CDR2 FYNNEI. CDR3 nucleotides: TGTGCCAGCAGTGTTTTCTCCCCTAGAGAAAAACTGTTTTTT. Encoded protein: CASSVFSPREKLFF. The full variable domain, its missing parts supplied by reference TRBV2 and TRBJ1-4, is EPEVTQTPSHQVTQMGQEVILRCVPISNHLYFYWYRQILGQKVEFLVSFYNNEISEKSEIFDDQFSVERPDGSNFTLKIRSTKLEDSAMYFCASSVFSPREKLFFGSGTQLSVL.

The V and J genes are TRBV5-1 and TRBJ2-5, with no clear D. V was trimmed by 0 bases and J by 2 bases, leaving 14 bases between them. Germline V gene data show CDR1 as SGHRS and CDR2 as YFSETQ. The CDR3 is 16 residues long. The DNA of the CDR3 is TGCGCCAGCAGCTTGGGGGGTACCGACAAGCAAGAGACCCAGTACTTC. Translating gives CASSLGGTDKQETQYF. Together with reference TRBV5-1 and TRBJ2-5, the CDR3 gives the full variable domain: KAGVTQTPRYLIKTRGQQVTLSCSPISGHRSVSWYQQTPGQGLQFLFEYFSETQRNKGNFPGRFSGRQFSNSRSEMNVSTLELGDSALYLCASSLGGTDKQETQYFGPGTRLLVL.

V is TRBV6-5 and J is TRBJ1-1, with TRBD1 identical over 7 bases. V trimming: 8 bases; J trimming: 2 bases; junction bases outside the gene matches: 8. Germline CDR1 reads MNHEY; CDR2 reads SVGAGI. This CDR3 has 14 residues. CDR3 sequence: CASGKNRGNTEAFF. CDR3 coding DNA: TGTGCCAGCGGGAAAAACAGGGGAAACACTGAAGCTTTCTTT.

V is TRBV5-6 and J is TRBJ2-1; D is unresolved. This CDR3 contains 18 residues. Trimming shortened V by 4 bases and J by 0 bases, and 20 bases separated the two germline ends. Germline values: CDR1 SGHDT, CDR2 YYEEEE. CDR3 in DNA: TGTGCCAGCAGCCCTATAAGACACCAAGCGAGCTCCTACAATGAGCAGTTCTTC. Its protein is CASSPIRHQASSYNEQFF.

The rearrangement joins TRBV20-1 to TRBJ2-7; D is unclear. The V gene lost 2 bases and the J gene lost 1 base, with 3 bases spanning the gap. Per germline, CDR1 DFQATT and CDR2 SNEGSKA (reference sequence). This CDR3 spans 11 amino acids. The CDR3 bases are TGCAGTGCTAGATTGTCCTACGAGCAGTACTTC. It yields the protein CSARLSYEQYF.

The chain links TRBV5-1 to TRBJ2-1, with D tentatively TRBD1 (6 bases). The CDR3 has 14 residues. Germline CDR1 and CDR2: SGHRS and YFSETQ. Trimming shortened V by 6 bases and J by 7 bases, and 17 bases separated the two germline ends. CDR3: CASTITGTTNEQFF. CDR3 nucleotides: TGCGCCAGCACCATTACCGGGACAACTAATGAGCAGTTCTTC.

This clone has ten or more counts. This chain joins TRBV7-9 and TRBJ2-5; no reliable D call. This CDR3 contains 13 residues. CDR1 and CDR2 (germline): SEHNR, FQNEAQ (reference sequence). Trimming took off 9 bases at V and 3 bases at J, with 14 bases between the two ends. The CDR3 DNA sequence: TGTGCCAGTAGTCCTGTGGGTGAAGAGACCCAGTACTTC. Protein product: CASSPVGEETQYF.

The chain employs TRBV4-2 and TRBJ2-5; D remains ambiguous. Trimming pared 8 bases from V and 2 bases from J, leaving 12 bases between. CDR3 length: 13 residues. Germline V gene sequence: CDR1 LGHNA, CDR2 YNFKEQ. The CDR3 here is CASSTAMQETQYF. CDR3 nucleotides: TGTGCCAGCTCCACGGCGATGCAAGAGACCCAGTACTTC.

This clone appeared once. V is TRBV4-2 and J is TRBJ1-2; D call uncertain. V lost 0 bases and J lost 7, with 12 bases in between. From germline, CDR1 is LGHNA and CDR2 YNFKEQ. The CDR3 totals 14 residues. Here the CDR3 reads CASSQDRSRRGYTF. CDR3 DNA sequence: TGTGCCAGCAGCCAAGATAGGTCGAGGCGTGGCTACACCTTC.

This clone has only a few counts. This chain uses TRBV4-1 with TRBJ1-1; D is unresolved. This CDR3 has 14 amino acids. V was pared by 0 bases and J by 6 bases, with 11 bases between. Germline CDR1 is MGHRA and CDR2 is YSYEKL. The CDR3 sequence: CASSQEPRMAEAFF. CDR3 bases: TGCGCCAGCAGCCAAGAGCCCCGGATGGCTGAAGCTTTCTTT.